These 5 T cell receptor beta chains were all obtained from the same sample, sequenced in a study of cytomegalovirus exposure and HLA in healthy donors. 13 Jbeta primers and 60 Vbeta primers were used for the PCR. TCRdb keeps only in-frame clones here, not all; method: immunoSEQ multiplex PCR. The table shows about 160,000 clones, with approximately 79% occurring only once. Material for sequencing was PBMCs. Receptor source: a man aged 40-50 years in good health and CMV-seronegative.

This clone came up once. The J gene is TRBJ2-7, the V gene TRBV5-1, with D maybe TRBD2 (6 bases). Germline V gene lookup returns CDR1 SGHRS and CDR2 YFSETQ. The CDR3 consists of 14 residues. The germline V and J ends were trimmed by 4 bases and 2 bases, with 13 bases remaining between them. The CDR3 DNA follows: TGCGCCAGCAGCCTCCGGGACTTCGCCTACGAGCAGTACTTC. Residues: CASSLRDFAYEQYF.

This sequence joins TRBV4-2 and TRBJ2-3, with 7 bases lining up with TRBD2. There are 16 residues in the CDR3. The germline CDR1 and CDR2 sequences are LGHNA and YNFKEQ. The trim removed 4 bases at V and 2 bases at J, leaving 9 bases unmatched. CDR3 sequence reads: CASSPREGDPTDTQYF. The CDR3, as DNA: TGTGCCAGCAGCCCCAGGGAGGGCGACCCCACAGATACGCAGTATTTT.

This chain connects TRBV7-8 to TRBJ2-3, with D possibly being TRBD1 (6 bases). V lost 6 bases, J lost 5 bases, and 15 bases lay in between. This CDR3 comprises 14 residues. Germline CDR1 and CDR2: SGHVS and FQNEAQ. CDR3 coding DNA: TGTGCCAGCAGTCAACCGGGGACACAAGATACGCAGTATTTT. Its translation: CASSQPGTQDTQYF.

This clone came up once. This sequence joins TRBV5-1 and TRBJ2-5; 12 nucleotides match TRBD2. The CDR3 loop spans 17 amino acids. V was pared by 0 bases and J by 4 bases, with 7 bases of the junction left unmatched. The germline gives CDR1 SGHRS, CDR2 YFSETQ. CDR3 DNA: TGCGCCAGCAGCTTGGCGGCTAGCGGGGGGGCCAGAGAGACCCAGTACTTC. This translates into CASSLAASGGARETQYF.

This chain joins TRBV7-9 and TRBJ2-2; D not resolved. Germline CDR1 and CDR2: SEHNR and FQNEAQ (reference sequence). The CDR3 extends over 15 amino acids. Trimming stripped 5 bases from V and 1 base from J, with 11 bases between. In nucleotides, the CDR3 is TGTGCCAGCAGCCAACTCCAGGTGAACACCGGGGAGCTGTTTTTT. As protein: CASSQLQVNTGELFF.